Following are 11 T cell receptor beta chains from one sample sequenced in a study of T cell repertoires in cytomegalovirus infection. TCRdb re-derived calls from the reads in MiXCR, one entry per CDR3 protein. The table has about 740,000 distinct CDR3 sequences, roughly 36% seen once; the top ten hold roughly 2.9%. Sequencing was performed on PBMCs. The receptor set was obtained from a human donor in good health (CMV status not recorded). Some clones in this sample may be carry-over from other donors' samples.

J is TRBJ1-1 and V is TRBV7-9; D uncertain. CDR1 and CDR2 from the germline V gene are SEHNR and FQNEAQ (reference sequence). V lost 1 base and J lost 5, with 17 bases in between. This CDR3 spans 16 amino acids. The CDR3 sequence: CASSLGRVGMGTEAFF. The CDR3 DNA reads TGTGCCAGCAGCTTAGGTCGCGTGGGGATGGGGACTGAAGCTTTCTTT.

This clonotype was detected only a few times. The CDR3 DNA reads TGTGCCAGCAGTTACTCGAACAGTCATGCCGGGGAGCTGTTTTTT. Protein sequence: CASSYSNSHAGELFF. V and J are TRBV6-6 and TRBJ2-2; D unclear. Germline CDR1 and CDR2: MNHNY and SVGAGI (reference sequence). The CDR3 spans 15 residues. Deletions cut 0 bases from V and 6 bases from J, with 11 bases between.

The J gene is TRBJ1-6, the V gene TRBV12-3 or TRBV12-4, with 9 bases identical to TRBD1. V shed 11 bases and J 5 bases; nucleotides not matched to a gene: 7. The CDR3 has 14 residues. The CDR3 nucleotides are TGTGCCGACTGGGACAGGGAACATAATTCACCCCTCCACTTT. Translation: CADWDREHNSPLHF.

The genes are TRBV12-3 or TRBV12-4 and TRBJ1-2; D is possibly TRBD1 (5 bases). The germline V and J ends were trimmed by 5 bases and 5 bases, with 15 bases remaining between them. The CDR3 has 14 residues. The CDR3 here is CASSPEVWGYGYTF. CDR3 DNA: TGTGCCAGCAGTCCTGAAGTCTGGGGGTATGGCTACACCTTC.

The DNA of the CDR3 is TGTGCCAGCAGCTTCTTGGGTGGAGGTACAGATGGCTACACCTTC. The encoded protein is CASSFLGGGTDGYTF. The chain is built from TRBV7-9 and TRBJ1-2; D is undetermined. Looked up from germline, CDR1 is SEHNR and CDR2 is FQNEAQ (reference sequence). Trimming shortened V by 3 bases and J by 6 bases, and 17 bases separated the two germline ends. The CDR3 has 15 amino acids. Together with reference TRBV7-9 and TRBJ1-2, the CDR3 gives the full variable domain: DTGVSQNPRHKITKRGQNVTFRCDPISEHNRLYWYRQTLGQGPEFLTYFQNEAQLEKSRLLSDRFSAERPKGSFSTLEIQRTEQGDSAMYLCASSFLGGGTDGYTFGSGTRLTVV.

At least ten counts were recorded for this clonotype. V gene TRBV7-6 combines with J gene TRBJ2-1, with D possibly being TRBD2 (5 bases). The CDR3 runs to 16 residues. V lost 5 bases and J 0 bases, leaving 14 bases between the germline ends. The germline V gene has CDR1 SGHVS and CDR2 FNYEAQ. In nucleotides, the CDR3 is TGTGCCAGCAGCACTAGTTGGACCAGCTCCTACAATGAGCAGTTCTTC. It is translated as CASSTSWTSSYNEQFF.

The chain joins TRBV12-3 or TRBV12-4 to TRBJ1-5, with D perhaps matching TRBD1 (5 bases). The CDR3 extends over 16 amino acids. V was shortened by 5 bases and J by 5 bases, with 19 bases between the two germline ends. Here the CDR3 reads CASSNSYRDRDQPQHF. CDR3 nucleotides: TGTGCCAGCAGTAACAGCTACCGGGACCGCGATCAGCCCCAGCATTTT.

This clonotype was seen many times. This chain links TRBV12-3 or TRBV12-4 with TRBJ1-5; 8 bases are a match to TRBD1. The CDR3 consists of 14 residues. The V and J ends lost 6 bases and 6 bases, in that order; junction bases with no gene match: 7. The CDR3 sequence is CASSSDRVVQPQHF. The CDR3 DNA sequence: TGTGCCAGCAGCTCGGACAGGGTGGTTCAGCCCCAGCATTTT.

With respect to this clonotype: This sequence may be a read error, since a much larger clone differs from it by one base. The rearrangement links TRBV7-6 to TRBJ2-7; D tentatively fits TRBD1 or TRBD2 (5 bases each). Looked up from germline, CDR1 is SGHVS and CDR2 is FNYEAQ. The CDR3 runs to 11 residues. The CDR3 loop is CASSLGDEHYF. In nucleotides, the CDR3 is TGTGCCAGCAGCTTAGGGGACGAGCATTACTTC.

This clonotype was counted at least ten times. This chain joins TRBV28 and TRBJ1-5; a possible D gene is TRBD1 (6 bases). Germline CDR1 reads MDHEN; CDR2 reads SYDVKM. The ends were cut back, 8 bases at V and 7 bases at J, with 24 bases in the middle. There are 16 residues in the CDR3. CDR3 sequence: CASSLGGGVGWQPQHF. CDR3 in DNA: TGTGCCAGCTCACTGGGGGGCGGGGTGGGATGGCAGCCCCAGCATTTT.

As DNA, the CDR3 is TGTGCCAGCAGCGTAGATGGGACAACTGGCGAGCAGTACTTC. The encoded protein is CASSVDGTTGEQYF. The chain couples TRBV9 to TRBJ2-7, with TRBD1 as a possible D gene (6 bases). Germline loops: CDR1 SGDLS, CDR2 YYNGEE. Trimming removed 0 bases at V and 6 bases at J, with 13 bases between. The CDR3 sequence is 14 residues long.